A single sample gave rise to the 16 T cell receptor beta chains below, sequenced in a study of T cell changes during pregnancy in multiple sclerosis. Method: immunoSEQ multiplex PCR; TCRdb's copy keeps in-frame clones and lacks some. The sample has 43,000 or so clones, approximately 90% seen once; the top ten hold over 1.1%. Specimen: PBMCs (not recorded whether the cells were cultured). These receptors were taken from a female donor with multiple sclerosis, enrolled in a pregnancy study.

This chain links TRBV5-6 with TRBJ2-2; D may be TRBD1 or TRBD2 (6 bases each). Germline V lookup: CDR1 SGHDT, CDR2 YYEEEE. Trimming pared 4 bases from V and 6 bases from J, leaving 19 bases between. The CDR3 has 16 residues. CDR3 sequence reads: CASSPTGARTPGELFF. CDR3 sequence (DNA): TGTGCCAGCAGCCCAACGGGGGCGAGAACGCCCGGGGAGCTGTTTTTT.

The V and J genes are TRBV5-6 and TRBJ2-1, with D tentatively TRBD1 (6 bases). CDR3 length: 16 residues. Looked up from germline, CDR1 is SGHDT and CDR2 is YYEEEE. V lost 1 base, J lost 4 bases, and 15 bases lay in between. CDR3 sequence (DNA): TGTGCCAGCAGCTTGTGGCAGGGGCAACTTTACAATGAGCAGTTCTTC. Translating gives CASSLWQGQLYNEQFF.

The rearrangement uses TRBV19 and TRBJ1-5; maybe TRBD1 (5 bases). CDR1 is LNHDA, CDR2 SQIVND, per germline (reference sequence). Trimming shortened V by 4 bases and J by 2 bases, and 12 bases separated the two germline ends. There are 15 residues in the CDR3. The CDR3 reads CASSKFEGRNQPQHF. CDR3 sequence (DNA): TGTGCCAGTAGTAAATTTGAGGGGCGCAATCAGCCCCAGCATTTT.

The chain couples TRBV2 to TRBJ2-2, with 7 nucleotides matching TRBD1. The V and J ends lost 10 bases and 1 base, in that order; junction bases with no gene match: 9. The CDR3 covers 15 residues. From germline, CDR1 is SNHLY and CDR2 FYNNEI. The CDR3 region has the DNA TGTGCCACCTCCGACAGGGTAATGAACACCGGGGAGCTGTTTTTT. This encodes CATSDRVMNTGELFF.

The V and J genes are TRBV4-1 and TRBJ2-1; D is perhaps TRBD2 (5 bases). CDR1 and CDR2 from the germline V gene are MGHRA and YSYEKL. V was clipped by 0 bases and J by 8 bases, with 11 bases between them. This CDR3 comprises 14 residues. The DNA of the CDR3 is TGCGCCAGCAGCCAAGAGATCGGGGTCGATGAGCAGTTCTTC. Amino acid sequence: CASSQEIGVDEQFF.

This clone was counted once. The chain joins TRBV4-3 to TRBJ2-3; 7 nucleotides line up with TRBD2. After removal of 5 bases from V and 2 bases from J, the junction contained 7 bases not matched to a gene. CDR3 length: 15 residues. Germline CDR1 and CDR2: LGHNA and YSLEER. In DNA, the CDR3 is TGCGCCAGCAGCTTTACTAGCGCACCCACAGATACGCAGTATTTT. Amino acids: CASSFTSAPTDTQYF.

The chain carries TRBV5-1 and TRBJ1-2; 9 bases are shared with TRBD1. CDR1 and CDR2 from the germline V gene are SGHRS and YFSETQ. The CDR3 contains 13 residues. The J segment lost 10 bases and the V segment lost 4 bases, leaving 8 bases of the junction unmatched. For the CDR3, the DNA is TGCGCCAGCAGCCCCGGGACAGGGCCCTACTACACCTTC. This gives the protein CASSPGTGPYYTF.

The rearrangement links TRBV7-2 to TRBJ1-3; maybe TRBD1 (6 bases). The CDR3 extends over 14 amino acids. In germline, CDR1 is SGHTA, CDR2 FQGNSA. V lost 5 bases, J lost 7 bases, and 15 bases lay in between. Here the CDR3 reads CASSPWGGGNTIYF. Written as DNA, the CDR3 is TGTGCCAGCAGCCCGTGGGGTGGGGGCAACACCATATATTTT.

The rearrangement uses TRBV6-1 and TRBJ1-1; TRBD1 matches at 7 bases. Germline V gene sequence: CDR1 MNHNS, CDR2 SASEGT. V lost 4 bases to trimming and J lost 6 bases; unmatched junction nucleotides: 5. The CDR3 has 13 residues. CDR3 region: CASSGDRGSEAFF. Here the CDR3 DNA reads TGTGCCAGCAGTGGGGACAGAGGGTCTGAAGCTTTCTTT.

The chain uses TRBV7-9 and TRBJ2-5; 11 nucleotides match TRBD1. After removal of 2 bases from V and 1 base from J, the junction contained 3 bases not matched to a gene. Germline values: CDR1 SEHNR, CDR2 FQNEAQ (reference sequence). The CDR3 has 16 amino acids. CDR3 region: CASSLLGTGGQETQYF. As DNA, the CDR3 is TGTGCCAGCAGCTTATTAGGGACAGGGGGCCAAGAGACCCAGTACTTC.

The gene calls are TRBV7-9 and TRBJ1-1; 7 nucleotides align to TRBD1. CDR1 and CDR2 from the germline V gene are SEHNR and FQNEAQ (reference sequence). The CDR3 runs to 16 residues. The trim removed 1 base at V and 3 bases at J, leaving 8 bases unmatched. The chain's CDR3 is CASSLDGGQIDTEAFF. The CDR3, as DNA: TGTGCCAGCAGCTTAGACGGGGGACAGATCGACACTGAAGCTTTCTTT.

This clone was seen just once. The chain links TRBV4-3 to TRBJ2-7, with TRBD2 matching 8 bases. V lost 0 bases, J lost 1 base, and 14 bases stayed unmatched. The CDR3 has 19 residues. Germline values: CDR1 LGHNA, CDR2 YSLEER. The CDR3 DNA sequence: TGCGCCAGCAGCCAAGAATATTCTAGCGGGCCTATTAGTTCCTACGAGCAGTACTTC. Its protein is CASSQEYSSGPISSYEQYF.

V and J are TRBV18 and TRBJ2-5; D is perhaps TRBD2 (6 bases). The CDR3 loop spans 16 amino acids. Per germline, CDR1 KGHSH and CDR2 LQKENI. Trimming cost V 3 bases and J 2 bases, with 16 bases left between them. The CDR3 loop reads CASSPGGSGPQETQYF. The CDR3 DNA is TGTGCCAGCTCACCCGGGGGTAGCGGTCCACAAGAGACCCAGTACTTC.

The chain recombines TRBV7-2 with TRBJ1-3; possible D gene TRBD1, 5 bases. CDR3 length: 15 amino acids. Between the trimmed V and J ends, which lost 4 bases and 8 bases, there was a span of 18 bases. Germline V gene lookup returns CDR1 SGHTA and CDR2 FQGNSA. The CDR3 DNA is TGTGCCAGCAGCTCCCTAGGAGGGGCTGGCGACACCATATATTTT. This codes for CASSSLGGAGDTIYF.

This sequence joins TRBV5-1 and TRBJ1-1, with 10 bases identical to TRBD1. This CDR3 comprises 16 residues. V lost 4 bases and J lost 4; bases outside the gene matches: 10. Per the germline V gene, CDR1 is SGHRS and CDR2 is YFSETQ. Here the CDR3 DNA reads TGCGCCAGCAGCCCGGGACAGGGGTTCCTAGGCACTGAAGCTTTCTTT. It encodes CASSPGQGFLGTEAFF.

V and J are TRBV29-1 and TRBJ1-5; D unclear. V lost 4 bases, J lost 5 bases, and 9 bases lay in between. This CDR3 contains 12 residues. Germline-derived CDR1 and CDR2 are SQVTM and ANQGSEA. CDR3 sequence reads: CSVGGPYQPQHF. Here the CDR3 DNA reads TGCAGCGTTGGCGGACCTTATCAGCCCCAGCATTTT.